This record concerns one TCR beta chain sequence. The antigen remains unidentified. V was pared by 0 bases and J by 6 bases, with 5 bases between. CDR3 length: 12 amino acids. Germline V gene data show CDR1 as SGHRS and CDR2 as YFSETQ. Primers: 60 Vbeta forward and 13 Jbeta reverse. Using immunoSEQ multiplex PCR, the repertoire was profiled, and TCRdb retains in-frame clones only, with some absent. This table has about 130,000 clones, approximately 78% appearing once. This record comes from a study of cytomegalovirus exposure and HLA in healthy donors. Background on the study: For the approximately 410 genotyped donors, approximately 82% fell within the Caucasian-associated ancestry cluster. Findings and caveats of the study: Later analysis associated a missense DCLRE1C variant with TCR beta V- and J-gene trimming. 16,951 TCR beta sequences were associated with HLA alleles at 0.05 false discovery rate in a later analysis. CMV antigen specificity of a few CMV-associated chains was confirmed in vitro.

Sequencing input: PBMCs. The J gene is TRBJ2-3, the V gene TRBV5-1; no definite D call. The clonotype comes from a middle-aged woman in good health and CMV-seropositive. The CDR3 sequence is CASSLVPDTQYF. The CDR3 nucleotides are TGCGCCAGCAGCTTGGTCCCGGATACGCAGTATTTT.